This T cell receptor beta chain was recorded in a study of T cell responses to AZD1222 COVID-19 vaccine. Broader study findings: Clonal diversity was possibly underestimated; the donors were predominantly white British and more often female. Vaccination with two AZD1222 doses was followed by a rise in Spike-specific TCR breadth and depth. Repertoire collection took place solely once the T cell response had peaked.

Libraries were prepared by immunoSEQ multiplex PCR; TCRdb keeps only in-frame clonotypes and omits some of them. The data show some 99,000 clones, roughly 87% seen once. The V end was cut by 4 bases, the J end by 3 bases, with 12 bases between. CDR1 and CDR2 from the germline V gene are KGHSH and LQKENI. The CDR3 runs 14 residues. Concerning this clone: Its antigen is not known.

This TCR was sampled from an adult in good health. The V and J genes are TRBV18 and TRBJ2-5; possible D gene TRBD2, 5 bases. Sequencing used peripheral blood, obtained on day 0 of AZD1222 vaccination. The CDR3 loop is CASSLVLGEETQYF. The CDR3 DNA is TGTGCCAGCTCACTCGTGCTGGGAGAAGAGACCCAGTACTTC.